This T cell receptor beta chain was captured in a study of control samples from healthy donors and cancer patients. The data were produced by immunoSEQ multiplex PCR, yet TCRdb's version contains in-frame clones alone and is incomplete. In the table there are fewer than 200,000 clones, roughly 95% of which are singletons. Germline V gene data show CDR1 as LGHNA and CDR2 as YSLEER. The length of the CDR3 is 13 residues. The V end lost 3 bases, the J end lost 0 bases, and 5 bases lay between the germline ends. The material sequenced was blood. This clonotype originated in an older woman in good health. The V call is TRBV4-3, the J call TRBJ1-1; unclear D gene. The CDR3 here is CASSQKLNTEAFF. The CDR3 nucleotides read TGCGCCAGCAGCCAGAAGCTGAACACTGAAGCTTTCTTT.